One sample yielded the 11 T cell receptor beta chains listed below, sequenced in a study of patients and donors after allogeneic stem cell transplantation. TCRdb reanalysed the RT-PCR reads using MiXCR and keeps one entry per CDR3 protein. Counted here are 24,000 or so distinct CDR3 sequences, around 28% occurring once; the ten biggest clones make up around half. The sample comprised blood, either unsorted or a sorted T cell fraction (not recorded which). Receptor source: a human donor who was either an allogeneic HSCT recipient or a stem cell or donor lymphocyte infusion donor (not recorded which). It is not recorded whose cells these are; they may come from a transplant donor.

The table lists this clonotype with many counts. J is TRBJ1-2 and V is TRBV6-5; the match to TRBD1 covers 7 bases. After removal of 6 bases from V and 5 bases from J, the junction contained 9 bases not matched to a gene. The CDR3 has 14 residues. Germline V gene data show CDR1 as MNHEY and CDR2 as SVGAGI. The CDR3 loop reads CASSQDRFPYGYTF. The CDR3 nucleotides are TGTGCCAGCAGCCAGGACAGGTTCCCATATGGCTACACCTTC.

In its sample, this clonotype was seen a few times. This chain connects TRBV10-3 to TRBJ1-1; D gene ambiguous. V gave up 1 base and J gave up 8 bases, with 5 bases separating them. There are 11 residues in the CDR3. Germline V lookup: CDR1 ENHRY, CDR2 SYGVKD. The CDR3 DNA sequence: TGTGCCATCAGTGAGTATCTCGAAGCTTTCTTT. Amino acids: CAISEYLEAFF.

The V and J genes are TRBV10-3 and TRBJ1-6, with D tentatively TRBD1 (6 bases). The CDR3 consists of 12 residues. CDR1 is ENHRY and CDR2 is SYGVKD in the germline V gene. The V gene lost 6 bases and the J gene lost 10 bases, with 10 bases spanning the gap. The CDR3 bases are TGTGCCATCAGGTCAGGGGTCTCACCCCTCCACTTT. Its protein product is CAIRSGVSPLHF.

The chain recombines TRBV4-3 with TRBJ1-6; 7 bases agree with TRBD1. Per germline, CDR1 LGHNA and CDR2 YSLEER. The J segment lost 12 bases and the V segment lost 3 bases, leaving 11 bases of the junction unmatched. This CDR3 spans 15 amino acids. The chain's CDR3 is CASSQDRMSIQPLHF. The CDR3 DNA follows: TGCGCCAGCAGCCAGGACAGGATGTCGATTCAACCCCTCCACTTT.

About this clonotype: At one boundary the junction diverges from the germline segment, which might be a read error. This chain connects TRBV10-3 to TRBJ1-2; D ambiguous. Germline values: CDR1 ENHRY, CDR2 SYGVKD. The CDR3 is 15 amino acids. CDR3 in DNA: TGTGCCATCAGTGAGTCTATAGGAGCAGACTATGTCTACACCTTC. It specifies CAISESIGADYVYTF.

This CDR3 is CASSTLAGNNEQFF. CDR3 coding DNA: TGTGCCAGCAGCACACTAGCGGGCAACAATGAGCAGTTCTTC. J is TRBJ2-1 and V is TRBV14, with 9 positions matching TRBD2. Germline V gene data show CDR1 as SGHDN and CDR2 as FVKESK. J was trimmed by 5 bases and V by 5 bases; bases with no gene match: 4. The CDR3 runs 14 residues.

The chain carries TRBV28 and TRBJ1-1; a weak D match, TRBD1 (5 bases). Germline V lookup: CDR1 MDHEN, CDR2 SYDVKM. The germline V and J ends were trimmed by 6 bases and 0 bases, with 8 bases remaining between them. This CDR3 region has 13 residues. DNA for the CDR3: TGTGCCAGCAGCCAGGGCCTGAACACTGAAGCTTTCTTT. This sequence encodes CASSQGLNTEAFF.

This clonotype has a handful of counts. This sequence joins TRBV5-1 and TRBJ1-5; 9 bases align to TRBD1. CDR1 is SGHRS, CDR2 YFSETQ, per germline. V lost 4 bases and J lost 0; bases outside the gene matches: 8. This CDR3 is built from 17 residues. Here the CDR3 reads CASSLGTGTISNQPQHF. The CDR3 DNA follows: TGCGCCAGCAGCCTCGGGACAGGGACGATTAGCAATCAGCCCCAGCATTTT.

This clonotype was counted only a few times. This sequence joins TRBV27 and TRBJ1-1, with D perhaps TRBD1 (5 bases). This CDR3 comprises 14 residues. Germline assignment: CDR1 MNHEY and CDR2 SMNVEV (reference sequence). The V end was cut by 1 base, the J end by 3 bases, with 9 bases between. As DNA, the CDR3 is TGTGCCAGCAGTTTATGGGGCGTGGACACTGAAGCTTTCTTT. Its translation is CASSLWGVDTEAFF.

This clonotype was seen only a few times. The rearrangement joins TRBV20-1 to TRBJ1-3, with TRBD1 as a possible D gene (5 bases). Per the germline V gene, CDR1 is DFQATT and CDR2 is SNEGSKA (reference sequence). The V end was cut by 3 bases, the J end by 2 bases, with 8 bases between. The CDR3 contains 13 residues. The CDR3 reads CSARPTAGNTIYF. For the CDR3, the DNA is TGCAGTGCTAGGCCGACAGCTGGAAACACCATATATTTT.

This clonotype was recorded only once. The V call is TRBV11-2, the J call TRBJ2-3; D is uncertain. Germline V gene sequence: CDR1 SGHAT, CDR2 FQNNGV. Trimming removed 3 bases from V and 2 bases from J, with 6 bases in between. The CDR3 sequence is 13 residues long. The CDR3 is CASSFRPTDTQYF. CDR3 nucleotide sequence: TGTGCCAGCAGCTTCCGACCCACAGATACGCAGTATTTT.